This TCR beta chain was observed in a study of T cells in Graves' hyperthyroidism and ophthalmopathy (dated by TCRdb to between 2018 and 2021). About the investigation overall: Peripheral blood samples were taken at the time of initial diagnosis, prior to any treatment. To identify TCR V-J signatures that set the groups apart, the researchers used a discovery cohort of about a hundred patients, made up of around 42 with Graves' ophthalmopathy and 55 to 65 with stable Graves' hyperthyroidism. In more than 5 Graves' hyperthyroidism patients, the study also compared T-cell repertoires from thyroid tissue with T-cell repertoires from blood. After blood sampling, hyperthyroidism patients were treated with methimazole at a starting dose of 30 mg daily, and ophthalmopathy patients were treated with high-dose intravenous methylprednisolone. TCR Vbeta CDR3 sequencing of roughly 140 peripheral blood samples (about 45 ophthalmopathy, under 80 hyperthyroidism and approximately 17 progressor patients) is reported in the paper. The approximately 97 discovery patients were randomly divided into training and test sets at a 7:3 ratio. Prospective prediction of ophthalmopathy was tested in an independent validation cohort consisting of roughly 20 hyperthyroidism patients and around 16 patients who later progressed to ophthalmopathy. What the study reported, not specific to this receptor: Most expanded thyroid clonotypes (frequency above 0.001) were also detected in blood, a finding suggesting that blood repertoires may reflect thyroid immune responses. Ophthalmopathy was separated from stable hyperthyroidism by a 13 V-J signature model, with approximately 90% sensitivity and approximately 81% specificity obtained in cross-validation and 80%/75% obtained in testing. In validation, the model predicted progression to ophthalmopathy a median of 6.5 months before onset, with roughly 71% sensitivity and more than 72% specificity. No statistical method was used to fix the sample size in advance, and group allocation was not hidden from the investigators.

Stable Graves' hyperthyroidism was defined as no progression to ophthalmopathy during 18 months of follow-up. Hyperthyroidism patients were newly diagnosed, with disease duration under 2 months, and aged 18 to 65 years. The study excluded patients with uncontrolled infections, other autoimmune diseases, pregnancy or lactation. Clinical symptoms, serum thyroxine and TRAb, thyroid ultrasound, and orbital computed tomography formed the basis for the diagnoses. Ficoll-Paque density gradient centrifugation was used to isolate PBMCs from around 9.1 ml of fresh peripheral blood. Total RNA was extracted with Trizol reagent, and quality was checked on an Agilent 2100 Bioanalyzer. Per the germline V gene, MNHNS is the CDR1 and SASEGT is the CDR2. From the cysteine up to the phenylalanine, the CDR3 has a length of 15 residues. Of the read, only the CDR3 DNA is kept; its 45 bases are in frame from base 1. V sheds 5 bases and J sheds 2 bases, leaving 13 bases between their ends.

Amplification of TCR beta CDR3 regions was carried out from RNA transcripts. A first-round RT-PCR of the TCR CDR3 used the HTBI primer set with the Qiagen OneStep RT-PCR kit. Libraries were constructed in a second round of multiplex PCR, after which size selection and purification were performed. The libraries were sequenced on an Illumina HiSeq2000 using paired-end 100 bp reads. Processing in the source paper ran as follows. SOAPnuke was used to process the raw data, throwing out any read that contained adapters or uncalled bases, had a mean Phred below 15, or lacked an exact constant-primer or identifier match. High-quality paired reads were merged with COPE v1.2.5, and unique nucleotide sequences were defined as clonotypes. MiTCR v1.1 was used to align clonotypes to the IMGT TRBV, TRBD and TRBJ reference segments. Only V-J combinations with frequency above 0.0001, covering about 99% of repertoires, were analysed. A TCS score was defined as the ratio of F50 (clonal expansion) to E x V (chaos), with BLOSUM62-based TCRdist applied between CDR3 peptides within each V-J. Welch's t-statistics and random forest reduced around 510 V-J features to 13, which were used in a naive Bayes classifier (R e1071). The raw public data were reprocessed by TCRdb itself: fastp quality trimming at Q25, MiXCR clonotype calling, in-frame beta chains only. Each CDR3 protein gets just one entry, which takes the most common genes and DNA from the rows behind it. These V and J calls rely on TCRdb rather than the paper's analysis. The sample profile shows hundreds of thousands of distinct CDR3 sequences; around 14% of them were found once. Roughly 25% of the sample is in the top ten clones.

Details on this clonotype: Its binding antigen is unknown. Within one base of it there is no much larger clone, and no base qualities were kept.

This TCR was recovered from a woman aged 30 to 39 with Graves' hyperthyroidism. The chain joins TRBV6-1 to TRBJ2-1; the D call could be TRBD1 or TRBD2, with each sharing 5 bases. Specimen: blood. Here is the DNA: TGTGCCAGCAGTTACCTAGGGGAGCCCTACAATGAGCAGTTCTTC. The translation is CASSYLGEPYNEQFF.